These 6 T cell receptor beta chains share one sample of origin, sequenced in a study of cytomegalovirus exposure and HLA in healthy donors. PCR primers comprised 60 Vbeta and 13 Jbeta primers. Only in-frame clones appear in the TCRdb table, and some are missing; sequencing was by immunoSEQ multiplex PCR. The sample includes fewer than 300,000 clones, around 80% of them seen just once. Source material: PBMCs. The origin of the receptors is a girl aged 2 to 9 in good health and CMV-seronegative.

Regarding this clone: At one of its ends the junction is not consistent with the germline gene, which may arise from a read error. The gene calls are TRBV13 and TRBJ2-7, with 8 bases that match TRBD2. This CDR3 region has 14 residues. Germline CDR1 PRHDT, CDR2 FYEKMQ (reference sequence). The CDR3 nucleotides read TGTGCCAGCAGCGTAGGTAGCGGGGCCTACGAGCAGTACTTC. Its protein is CASSVGSGAYEQYF.

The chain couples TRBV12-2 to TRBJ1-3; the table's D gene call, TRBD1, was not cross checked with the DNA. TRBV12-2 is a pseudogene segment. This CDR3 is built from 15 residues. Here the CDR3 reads CASRLWADSGNTIYF. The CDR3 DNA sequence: TGTGCAAGTCGCTTATGGGCAGACTCTGGAAACACCATATATTTT.

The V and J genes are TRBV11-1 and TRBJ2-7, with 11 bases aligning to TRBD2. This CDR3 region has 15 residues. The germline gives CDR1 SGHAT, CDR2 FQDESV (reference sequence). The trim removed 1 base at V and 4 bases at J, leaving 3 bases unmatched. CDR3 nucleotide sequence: TGTGCCAGCAGCTTAGGAACTAGCGGGAGTTACGAGCAGTACTTC. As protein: CASSLGTSGSYEQYF.

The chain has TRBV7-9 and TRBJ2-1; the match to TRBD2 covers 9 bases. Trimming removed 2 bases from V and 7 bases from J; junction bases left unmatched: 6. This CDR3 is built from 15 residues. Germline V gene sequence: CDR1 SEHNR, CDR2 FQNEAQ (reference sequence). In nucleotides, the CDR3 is TGTGCCAGCAGCTTATTTGCGGGGGGGCTTAATGAGCAGTTCTTC. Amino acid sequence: CASSLFAGGLNEQFF. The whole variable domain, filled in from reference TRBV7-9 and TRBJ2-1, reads DTGVSQNPRHKITKRGQNVTFRCDPISEHNRLYWYRQTLGQGPEFLTYFQNEAQLEKSRLLSDRFSAERPKGSFSTLEIQRTEQGDSAMYLCASSLFAGGLNEQFFGPGTRLTVL.

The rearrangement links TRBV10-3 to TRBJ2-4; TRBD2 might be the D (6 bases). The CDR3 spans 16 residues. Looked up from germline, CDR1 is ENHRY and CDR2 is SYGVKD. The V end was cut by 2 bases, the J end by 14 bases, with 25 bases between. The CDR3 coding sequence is TGTGCCATCAGTGAGAGGCTGGGAGGCGAGCTTGGCGGGGAGTACTTC. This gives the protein CAISERLGGELGGEYF.

The CDR3 spells CASSPRPGTGSNTEAFF. CDR3 DNA: TGTGCCAGCAGCCCACGTCCCGGGACAGGTTCGAACACTGAAGCTTTCTTT. The chain combines TRBV5-6 with TRBJ1-1; 8 nucleotides match TRBD1. J lost 1 base, V lost 4 bases, and 12 bases had no gene match. The CDR3 is made up of 17 amino acids. Per germline, CDR1 SGHDT and CDR2 YYEEEE.